A selection of T cell receptor beta chains follows, all from one sample in a study of blood T cells in healthy people across ages. MiXCR, run by TCRdb on the 5' RACE reads, gives a single entry per CDR3 protein. The table has around 1,900,000 distinct CDR3 sequences, about 39% seen once. The sequenced sample was blood. Source of these receptors: a human donor in good health. Both conserved end residues are part of each CDR3. Each record gives: J gene, CDR3 length, V gene, clone size, D gene, CDR3 protein, CDR3 DNA. The D gene is left open where the match is weak. Size is stated for part of the rows, as once, few or many counts, or as a class when the clone is expanded.

TRBJ1-2 14 TRBV11-2 few - CASSLPEVGYGYTF TGTGCCAGCAGCTTACCGGAGGTCGGGTATGGCTACACCTTC
TRBJ1-5 14 TRBV28 - - CASSLGGPGWPQHF TGTGCCAGCAGTTTAGGCGGGCCAGGGTGGCCCCAGCATTTT
TRBJ1-5 13 TRBV28 few - CASSLPGVQPQHF TGTGCCAGCAGTCTACCAGGGGTTCAGCCCCAGCATTTT
TRBJ2-3 14 TRBV7-2 many - CASSLVGATDTQYF TGTGCCAGCAGCTTAGTAGGAGCCACAGATACGCAGTATTTT
TRBJ1-4 14 TRBV3-1 - - CASSQDHTAEKRFF TGTGCCAGCAGCCAAGATCATACAGCTGAAAAACGGTTTTTT
TRBJ1-2 14 TRBV25-1 - TRBD1 CASRGDRGLGGYTF TGTGCCAGCAGAGGGGACAGGGGGCTCGGTGGCTACACCTTC
TRBJ2-3 14 TRBV6-5 many - CASSLRTIRDTQYF TGTGCCAGCAGTCTTCGGACTATAAGAGATACGCAGTATTTT
TRBJ1-1 13 TRBV29-1 - TRBD1 CSAGTAPGTEAFF TGCAGCGCCGGGACAGCCCCAGGCACTGAAGCTTTCTTT
TRBJ2-4 16 TRBV18 few - CASSPESQATKNIQYF TGTGCCAGCTCGCCAGAATCCCAAGCAACCAAAAACATTCAGTACTTC
TRBJ1-2 13 TRBV10-3 - - CAISSGEGYGYTF TGTGCCATCTCAAGCGGGGAAGGCTATGGCTACACCTTC
TRBJ1-1 16 TRBV29-1 few - CSVGTGWWQRNTEAFF TGCAGCGTCGGAACAGGATGGTGGCAGCGGAACACTGAAGCTTTCTTT
TRBJ1-6 16 TRBV27 few TRBD1 CASTTPYRDRVSPLHF TGTGCCAGCACCACTCCATACCGGGACAGGGTTTCACCCCTCCACTTT
TRBJ1-1 17 TRBV7-9 - TRBD1 CASSSPGTGTVPTEAFF TGTGCCAGCAGCTCCCCCGGGACAGGGACAGTGCCCACTGAAGCTTTCTTT
TRBJ2-5 15 TRBV7-9 - - CASSRVKGVEETQYF TGTGCCAGCAGCCGCGTGAAGGGGGTGGAGGAGACCCAGTACTTC
TRBJ2-7 13 TRBV15 - - CATSRRGIDEQYF TGTGCCACCAGCAGAAGGGGGATTGACGAGCAGTACTTC
TRBJ2-2 15 TRBV20-1 - - CSVNLGEPNTGELFF TGCAGTGTTAACCTGGGAGAACCGAACACCGGGGAGCTGTTTTTT
TRBJ1-1 15 TRBV7-6 - - CASSQLQGMNTEAFF TGCGCCAGCAGCCAATTGCAGGGGATGAACACTGAAGCTTTCTTT
TRBJ2-5 12 TRBV29-1 - - CSVANLQETQYF TGCAGCGTTGCCAATTTACAAGAGACCCAGTACTTC
TRBJ2-5 13 TRBV12-3/TRBV12-4 - - CASRMTDQETQYF TGTGCCAGCAGAATGACAGACCAAGAGACCCAGTACTTC
TRBJ2-6 20 TRBV5-6 - TRBD1 CASSRRGPGTGISGANVLTF TGTGCCAGCAGCCGCAGGGGCCCCGGGACAGGGATCTCTGGGGCCAACGTCCTGACTTTC
TRBJ2-5 16 TRBV3-1 - TRBD2 CASSQASGGYQETQYF TGTGCCAGCAGCCAAGCTAGCGGGGGGTACCAAGAGACCCAGTACTTC
TRBJ2-5 14 TRBV10-3 few TRBD2 CATSGSGDPETQYF TGTGCCACGTCGGGAAGCGGGGATCCGGAGACCCAGTACTTC
TRBJ2-5 17 TRBV7-2 - - CASSLVAGGALQETQYF TGTGCCAGCAGCTTAGTGGCTGGCGGGGCCCTCCAAGAGACCCAGTACTTC
TRBJ2-7 14 TRBV28 once - CASSFPRQVYEQYF TGTGCCAGCAGTTTCCCTCGACAGGTCTACGAGCAGTACTTC
TRBJ2-1 15 TRBV6-2/TRBV6-3 many - CASSYKSGAYNEQFF TGTGCCAGCAGTTACAAGTCAGGGGCCTACAATGAGCAGTTCTTC
TRBJ1-1 13 TRBV9 - - CASSVDYNTEAFF TGTGCCAGCAGCGTCGATTATAACACTGAAGCTTTCTTT
TRBJ1-1 13 TRBV28 - - CASKQAKNTEAFF TGTGCCAGCAAACAGGCGAAGAACACTGAAGCTTTCTTT
TRBJ2-7 15 TRBV5-1 few - CASSLGPGRSYEQYF TGCGCCAGCAGCTTGGGACCGGGACGGTCTTACGAGCAGTACTTC
TRBJ2-7 12 TRBV3-1 - - CASSQDLHEQYF TGTGCCAGCAGCCAAGATCTCCACGAGCAGTACTTC
TRBJ1-2 16 TRBV7-9 - - CASSLPPHQGVSGYTF TGTGCCAGCAGCTTACCGCCTCATCAGGGAGTTAGTGGCTACACCTTC
TRBJ2-3 16 TRBV4-2 - - CASSLRGTRGTDTQYF TGTGCCAGCAGTCTCCGTGGGACGAGGGGCACAGATACGCAGTATTTT
TRBJ2-4 18 TRBV4-1 few - CASSQGVGSGGAKDIQYF TGCGCCAGCAGCCAAGGGGTCGGAAGTGGGGGGGCAAAGGACATTCAGTACTTC
TRBJ2-7 15 TRBV4-3 - TRBD1 CASSRAGGLSYEQYF TGCGCCAGCAGCCGAGCAGGGGGCCTCTCCTACGAGCAGTACTTC